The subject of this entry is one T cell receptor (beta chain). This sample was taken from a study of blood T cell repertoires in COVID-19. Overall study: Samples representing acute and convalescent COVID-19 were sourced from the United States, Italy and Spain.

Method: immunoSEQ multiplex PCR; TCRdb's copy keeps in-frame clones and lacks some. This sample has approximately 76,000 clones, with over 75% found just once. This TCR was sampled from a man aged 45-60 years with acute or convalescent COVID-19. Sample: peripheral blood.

CDR3 bases: TGTGCCAGCAGCTCCAAGAAAGTGACAGGGGCAGACACTGAAGCTTTCTTT. Its protein product is CASSSKKVTGADTEAFF. The J gene is TRBJ1-1, the V gene TRBV5-4, with TRBD1 matching over 8 bases. V gave up 3 bases and J gave up 3 bases; unmatched junction bases: 13. CDR3 length: 17 amino acids. CDR1 is SGHNT and CDR2 is YYREEE in the germline V gene (reference sequence).